Here is one TCR beta chain with its context. Antigen unknown. This sample stems from a study of cytomegalovirus exposure and HLA in healthy donors. Study-wide findings and caveats: High specificity and sensitivity for cytomegalovirus status were reported for the classifier. The authors later found most CMV-associated TCR beta chains appeared HLA-restricted. From TCR beta sequences, most subjects' HLA-A and HLA-B alleles were reportedly predicted accurately.

13 Jbeta primers and 60 Vbeta primers were used for the PCR. Profiling relied on immunoSEQ multiplex PCR, and the TCRdb table lists in-frame clones only, not all of them. The sample includes approximately 47,000 clones. This receptor was taken from a male donor in good health and CMV-seronegative. Source material: PBMCs.

CDR3 nucleotides: TGTGCCAGCAGAGAACAGGGATATGGCTACACCTTC. Translated, it gives CASREQGYGYTF. The genes are TRBV11-2 and TRBJ1-2; D may be TRBD1 (6 bases). V was shortened by 6 bases and J by 5 bases, with 10 bases between the two germline ends. This CDR3 has 12 amino acids. Germline CDR1 and CDR2: SGHAT and FQNNGV.